The rows below give T cell receptor beta chains drawn from one sample of a study of T-cell reconstitution after alpha-beta-depleted transplantation in children. TCRdb itself ran the PCR reads through MiXCR, one entry per CDR3 protein. The data show about 150,000 distinct CDR3 sequences, 8.5% to 10% seen once. The input for sequencing was PBMCs, mostly from graft donor cells, taken 180 days after TCRalphabeta/CD19-depleted stem cell transplant. The receptor set was obtained from a female patient aged 2-10 years who had a stem cell transplant for congenital amegakaryocytic thrombocytopenia, so the T cells may come from the graft donor. Each CDR3 is given with its conserved first and last residue. Fields, in order: CDR3 protein, CDR3 DNA, clone size, J gene, V gene, D gene. A D gene is named only where the DNA matches it firmly. Some rows have no size entry. The others give once, few or many, or a class for an expanded clone.

CDR3 protein: CSARSDRGHEQYF
CDR3 DNA: TGCAGTGCTAGATCCGACAGGGGACACGAGCAGTACTTC
clone size: few
J gene: TRBJ2-7
V gene: TRBV20-1
D gene: TRBD1

CDR3 protein: CASRKTGAGVDTQYF
CDR3 DNA: TGTGCCTCCCGGAAAACGGGGGCGGGAGTGGATACGCAGTATTTT
clone size: many
J gene: TRBJ2-3
V gene: TRBV28
D gene: -

CDR3 protein: CSARGSGRDYEQYF
CDR3 DNA: TGCAGTGCTAGAGGGAGCGGGAGAGACTACGAGCAGTACTTC
clone size: many
J gene: TRBJ2-7
V gene: TRBV20-1
D gene: TRBD2

CDR3 protein: CASSGPRDGYTF
CDR3 DNA: TGTGCCAGCAGCGGGCCCAGGGATGGCTACACCTTC
clone size: many
J gene: TRBJ1-2
V gene: TRBV7-2
D gene: -

CDR3 protein: CSARPLAGGYNEQFF
CDR3 DNA: TGCAGTGCTAGGCCCCTAGCGGGAGGGTACAATGAGCAGTTCTTC
clone size: -
J gene: TRBJ2-1
V gene: TRBV20-1
D gene: TRBD2

CDR3 protein: CSARSRDSYEQYF
CDR3 DNA: TGCAGTGCTAGATCCCGGGACTCCTACGAGCAGTACTTC
clone size: many
J gene: TRBJ2-7
V gene: TRBV20-1
D gene: -

CDR3 protein: CAISSGGEGDSPLHF
CDR3 DNA: TGTGCCATCAGTTCAGGGGGTGAGGGGGATTCACCCCTCCACTTT
clone size: few
J gene: TRBJ1-6
V gene: TRBV10-3
D gene: TRBD1

CDR3 protein: CASSIHGSPNQPQHF
CDR3 DNA: TGTGCCAGCAGCATACACGGGTCACCAAATCAGCCCCAGCATTTT
clone size: large
J gene: TRBJ1-5
V gene: TRBV7-2
D gene: -

CDR3 protein: CASSGQAGNEQFF
CDR3 DNA: TGTGCCAGCAGTGGGCAAGCGGGCAATGAGCAGTTCTTC
clone size: few
J gene: TRBJ2-1
V gene: TRBV6-1
D gene: -

CDR3 protein: CATQNQAEDKNIQYF
CDR3 DNA: TGTGCCACCCAAAATCAAGCGGAAGACAAAAACATTCAGTACTTC
clone size: -
J gene: TRBJ2-4
V gene: TRBV18
D gene: -

CDR3 protein: CATRGEQFF
CDR3 DNA: TGTGCCACGCGAGGTGAGCAGTTCTTC
clone size: -
J gene: TRBJ2-1
V gene: TRBV6-5
D gene: -

CDR3 protein: CASSEAGGGNYGYTF
CDR3 DNA: TGTGCCAGCAGTGAAGCGGGGGGAGGTAACTATGGCTACACCTTC
clone size: many
J gene: TRBJ1-2
V gene: TRBV6-1
D gene: -

CDR3 protein: CSAINSGRLDYEQYF
CDR3 DNA: TGCAGTGCTATCAATAGCGGGAGGTTGGATTACGAGCAGTACTTC
clone size: -
J gene: TRBJ2-7
V gene: TRBV20-1
D gene: TRBD2

CDR3 protein: CAISPDSYYEQYF
CDR3 DNA: TGTGCCATCAGTCCGGACTCCTACTACGAGCAGTACTTC
clone size: many
J gene: TRBJ2-7
V gene: TRBV10-3
D gene: -

CDR3 protein: CAWTPVSSSGELFF
CDR3 DNA: TGTGCCTGGACTCCAGTTTCTTCATCCGGGGAGCTGTTTTTT
clone size: many
J gene: TRBJ2-2
V gene: TRBV30
D gene: -

CDR3 protein: CASSSAGWAEKLFF
CDR3 DNA: TGTGCCAGCAGCTCGGCAGGGTGGGCTGAAAAACTGTTTTTT
clone size: many
J gene: TRBJ1-4
V gene: TRBV7-2
D gene: -

CDR3 protein: CSATRDIVAKNIQYF
CDR3 DNA: TGCAGTGCGACCCGGGACATAGTAGCCAAAAACATTCAGTACTTC
clone size: -
J gene: TRBJ2-4
V gene: TRBV20-1
D gene: -

CDR3 protein: CASSMQTLIGVSGANVLTF
CDR3 DNA: TGTGCCAGCAGCATGCAAACACTGATCGGAGTCTCTGGGGCCAACGTCCTGACTTTC
clone size: -
J gene: TRBJ2-6
V gene: TRBV5-4
D gene: -

CDR3 protein: CASSLKSGDYGHNEQFF
CDR3 DNA: TGTGCCAGCAGCCTTAAAAGTGGGGACTACGGCCACAATGAGCAGTTCTTC
clone size: many
J gene: TRBJ2-1
V gene: TRBV3-1
D gene: TRBD2

CDR3 protein: CSLGQGGDTQYF
CDR3 DNA: TGCAGTCTGGGGCAGGGGGGAGATACGCAGTATTTT
clone size: -
J gene: TRBJ2-3
V gene: TRBV20-1
D gene: -

CDR3 protein: CASSPMVEPQHF
CDR3 DNA: TGTGCCAGCAGCCCAATGGTGGAGCCCCAGCATTTT
clone size: many
J gene: TRBJ1-5
V gene: TRBV28
D gene: -

CDR3 protein: CSARDPRTGPVPLHF
CDR3 DNA: TGCAGTGCTAGAGATCCCCGGACAGGGCCCGTTCCCCTCCACTTT
clone size: few
J gene: TRBJ1-6
V gene: TRBV20-1
D gene: TRBD1

CDR3 protein: CASIRGASTDTQYF
CDR3 DNA: TGTGCCAGCATCCGGGGGGCAAGCACAGATACGCAGTATTTT
clone size: many
J gene: TRBJ2-3
V gene: TRBV28
D gene: -

CDR3 protein: CASSLNGSSYNEQFF
CDR3 DNA: TGTGCCAGCAGCTTAAACGGAAGCTCCTACAATGAGCAGTTCTTC
clone size: many
J gene: TRBJ2-1
V gene: TRBV7-9
D gene: -

CDR3 protein: CSADPPIESADTQYF
CDR3 DNA: TGCAGTGCTGATCCACCGATCGAGAGCGCAGATACGCAGTATTTT
clone size: many
J gene: TRBJ2-3
V gene: TRBV20-1
D gene: -

CDR3 protein: CASSQNPGPGAETQYF
CDR3 DNA: TGCGCCAGCAGCCAAAACCCCGGGCCAGGGGCGGAGACCCAGTACTTC
clone size: few
J gene: TRBJ2-5
V gene: TRBV4-3
D gene: -

CDR3 protein: CASRGGSSYNSPLHF
CDR3 DNA: TGCGCCAGCAGAGGGGGGAGCTCCTATAATTCACCCCTCCACTTT
clone size: many
J gene: TRBJ1-6
V gene: TRBV5-1
D gene: -

CDR3 protein: CASSVGRNEQFF
CDR3 DNA: TGTGCCAGCAGCGTAGGACGCAATGAGCAGTTCTTC
clone size: -
J gene: TRBJ2-1
V gene: TRBV5-4
D gene: -

CDR3 protein: CASSLGAGARSYEQYF
CDR3 DNA: TGTGCCAGCAGTTTAGGGGCAGGGGCCCGGAGCTACGAGCAGTACTTC
clone size: -
J gene: TRBJ2-7
V gene: TRBV28
D gene: -

CDR3 protein: CASSIGTGMNTEAFF
CDR3 DNA: TGCGCCAGCAGCATCGGGACAGGTATGAACACTGAAGCTTTCTTT
clone size: many
J gene: TRBJ1-1
V gene: TRBV5-1
D gene: TRBD1

CDR3 protein: CASSLRDRGHTQYF
CDR3 DNA: TGTGCCAGCAGCCTCCGGGACAGGGGTCATACGCAGTATTTT
clone size: -
J gene: TRBJ2-3
V gene: TRBV9
D gene: TRBD1